This T cell receptor (beta chain) is from a study of cytomegalovirus exposure and HLA in healthy donors listed by TCRdb under 2017. Regarding the research as a whole: According to an earlier analysis of a few hundred of the donors, about 179 million T cells yielded roughly 110 million unique TCR beta sequences and about 300 Gb of sequence data. An early release that covered several hundred HLA-typed donors contained about 290 gigabases of sequencing data and about 93 million unique TCR sequences. The genetic ancestry cluster associated with self-reported Caucasian donors included 70% to 85% of the roughly 410 genotyped donors. The study aimed to test whether cataloging public T cell receptors could reveal signatures of past pathogen exposure. The T cell repertoires of 700 or so subjects were profiled by immunosequencing and related to cytomegalovirus serostatus. A separate validation cohort of about 110 different subjects was used in addition to the roughly 640-subject first cohort. To predict cytomegalovirus infection status, the study brought together high-throughput TCR immunosequencing, statistical association of individual TCRs with disease status, and machine learning. In a later analysis, previously published TCR beta repertoires from several hundred donors were re-analyzed and high-resolution HLA genotyping was added so that TCR occurrence patterns could be studied. In the later analysis, no new phenotypic data were used to find candidate immune exposures; instead, reliance was placed on TCR beta sequences and their occurrence across donors. An earlier analysis of about 620 of the donors applied high-throughput TCR beta sequencing to assess whether each TCR beta V gene segment acted as functional or pseudogenic. Alongside the repertoire data, information on donor age, sex, ethnicity and CMV serostatus was compiled. A later genetic analysis took genome-wide SNP genotypes for 398 of the 666 donors and used that subset as a discovery cohort. All discovery cohort repertoires had been generated using a single sequencing platform. Class I and class II HLA loci were covered by the typing at four-digit resolution. Typing coverage varied by locus: roughly 629-630 donors for A, B, C, DRB1 and DQB1; roughly 520 for DQA1; over 600 for DPA1; approximately 450 for DPB1. Because of strong linkage in the cohort, roughly five DR-DQ haplotypes were treated as single units for association and clustering. On average, roughly 250,000 unique TCR beta nucleotide sequences were sequenced per donor among about 400 genotyped donors of the cohort, with roughly 20% of those sequences being non-productive.

Reading from cysteine to phenylalanine, the CDR3 counts 15 amino acids. The entry retains the CDR3 DNA only, 45 bases that are in frame from base 1. Compared with germline, V lacks 4 bases and J lacks 3 bases; bases without a gene match: 4. CDR1 SGHDN and CDR2 FVKESK are derived from the germline V gene. Broad study findings and their caveats: In a later analysis, most CMV-associated TCR beta chains were found to appear HLA-restricted, with HLA associations seemingly driven largely by CMV exposure. Broadly in line with IMGT annotations, most TCR beta V segments showed up in productive rearrangements about 87% or about 30% of the time in an earlier analysis of roughly 590 of the donors. CMV serostatus was the only immune exposure information available for the cohort. Assigning TCR associations to individual alleles was difficult when HLA alleles, especially DR and DQ, strongly co-occurred. In a later analysis, TCR association rates were found to vary across HLA loci, with the most associated TCRs seen for DRB1 alleles and the fewest for HLA-C alleles. In a later analysis, several top co-occurrence clusters were reported to appear linked to parvovirus B19, influenza, CMV and Epstein-Barr virus. Correlated functional status among segregating V segments might reflect linkage disequilibrium, but an unknown experimental factor could not be ruled out. Because the 87-base-pair reads could not distinguish some IMGT-functional V segments, including TRBV6-2 and TRBV6-3, those segments were excluded. The presence/absence analyses assumed that sequencing depth was roughly uniform across donors, and that assumption may not be true. The authors suggested that the approach could potentially be extended to other disease states and immunological phenotypes. Cytomegalovirus status was reported to be diagnosed by the classifier with high specificity and sensitivity in both the original and validation cohorts. A few of the identified cytomegalovirus-associated TCR beta chains were confirmed in vitro to be specific for cytomegalovirus antigens. Because counts were too low, under 20 rarely observed V segments, including chromosome 9 orphons, were left out of the earlier analysis of a few hundred of the donors. Across donors, most TCR sequences were observed very rarely, whereas some public TCRs were present in many individuals. A total of roughly 160 TCR beta chains were listed by the study as associated with cytomegalovirus. This cohort had only TCR beta chains sequenced, and the lack of alpha or paired-chain data limited which features could be detected. In a later genetic analysis, a missense DCLRE1C variant was associated with V-gene and J-gene trimming of TCR beta chains, and the association was replicated in an independent cohort. Because HLA typing was missing for some donors at each locus, association tests included only the typed subset. A later genetic analysis reported fewer N-insertions in productive TCRs among donors in an Asian-associated ancestry cluster than the roughly 690-donor mean. In a later analysis, around 17,000 TCR beta sequences were associated with specific HLA alleles at a false discovery rate of 0.05. A cluster of highly shared sequence variants was judged likely to represent a technical artifact of the sequencing pipeline. A further reported finding was that TCR beta sequences accurately predicted the HLA-A and HLA-B alleles for most subjects in the first cohort. In a later analysis, HLA-associated TCR beta chains were found to be more clonally expanded and to have lower generation probabilities than equally common non-associated chains.

As to this clone: It has no known antigen specificity. Base qualities were left out, and no much larger clone turns up one base away.

The library came from the immunoSEQ multiplex PCR assay. A mixture of 60 forward primers for TCR Vbeta segments and 13 reverse primers for TCR Jbeta segments was used in the multiplex PCR. A multiplex PCR assay on genomic DNA amplified the CDR3 region of rearranged TCR beta genes. The amplified TCR beta libraries were sequenced on the Illumina HiSeq System as 87-base-pair reads. On the authors' methods: A later analysis counted 75 million to 100 million unique TCR beta chains across the 550 to 700 repertoires, and around 9.9 million of these chains were shared by at least two donors. To remove PCR and sequencing errors, raw reads were error-corrected and collapsed into unique sequences using a nearest-neighbor algorithm that merged closely related sequences. Alignment of CDR3 sequences to IMGT reference sequences was used to assign V, D and J gene segments. For a sequence to be retained, at least a six-nucleotide match to both a V gene segment and a J gene segment was required. Rearrangements were called productive when the CDR3 lacked stop codons and stayed in frame with V and J; all others were non-productive. CDR3 was defined by IMGT convention, running from the second conserved V-encoded cysteine to the conserved J-encoded phenylalanine. In an earlier analysis of just under 600 of the donors, sequences lacking an unambiguous match to a single V gene segment were excluded. In an earlier analysis of about 590 of the donors, a V segment was called functional when productive rearrangements were above 56.7%, and segregating when the standard deviation between donors exceeded 5%. To diagnose cytomegalovirus status from the catalog of TCR beta chain sequences, a statistical classification framework was built. V and J gene assignment, in a later analysis, came from comparing TCR nucleotide sequences with IMGT/GENE-DB human TR gene sequences. Using the TCRdist pipeline, a later analysis assigned CDR3 sequences along with most-parsimonious VDJ recombination scenarios. A later analysis defined each TCR beta chain by its CDR3 amino acid sequence plus V-gene family, and excluded reads lacking a unique V-gene family. To address suspected cross-contamination and a sequencing artifact, a later analysis removed approximately 590 highly shared, low-generation-probability nucleotide sequences. For each public chain, a later analysis derived a clonal expansion index from normalized ranks of inferred template counts within each repertoire. Generation probabilities in a later analysis came from a VDJ recombination model fitted to out-of-frame rearrangements, and those results were checked against IGoR. In a later analysis, TCR-TCR, TCR-HLA and TCR-CMV co-occurrence was scored with hypergeometric tests, and a repertoire-size bias correction was applied to TCR pairs. To estimate false discovery rates, a later analysis permuted the HLA or CMV assignments 20 times. In a later analysis, co-occurring TCRs were grouped using DBSCAN, and TCRdist sequence similarity was added for clustering within HLA-allele-positive subsets. Repertoires with fewer than 30,000 or more than 120,000 public chains, plus five repertoires with anomalous nucleotide sharing, were excluded from co-occurrence clustering. TCRdb's version of the immuneACCESS table is confined to in-frame rearrangements and falls short of the full clone set. An unresolved V gene accounts for under half of the shortfall where checked; the remainder is of unknown origin. V, J and clone size derive from that table, while D and trimming were established from the DNA sequence. A total of around 150,000 clones appear in this sample, approximately 77% of them only once. Over 2% of the sample is in the top ten clones.

The cohort consisted of some 730 healthy bone marrow donors. Cohort members were all nominally healthy when sampled, although unrecorded immune exposures were likely present. The donor tested CMV seronegative, placing the donor among the 352 seronegative members of the cohort. Each donor provided a peripheral blood sample, and peripheral blood mononuclear cells were used for TCR beta sequencing. The Qiagen DNeasy Blood Extraction Kit was used to extract genomic DNA from the blood cell samples. The receptor's source is a man younger than 40 in good health and CMV-seronegative. Sequenced material: PBMCs. The rearranged chain carries TRBV14 and TRBJ1-2; TRBD1 fits 11 bases in the junction. The DNA reads TGTGCCAGCAGCCCGGACAGGGGGCCGTACTATGGCTACACCTTC. Its protein is CASSPDRGPYYGYTF.